A selection of T cell receptor beta chains follows, all from one sample in a study of blood T cell repertoires in COVID-19. TCRdb's copy holds only in-frame clones and misses some; the assay was immunoSEQ multiplex PCR. Of approximately 120,000 clones in the sample, roughly 82% are singletons; the top ten hold less than 8%. Specimen: peripheral blood. These receptors originate from a woman aged 80 or over with active or convalescent COVID-19. Each CDR3 is given with its conserved first and last residue. The D gene is left open where the match is weak. Some rows have no size entry. The others give once, few or many, or a class for an expanded clone.

clone size | J gene | D gene | V gene | CDR3 DNA | CDR3 protein
. | TRBJ1-5 | . | TRBV7-2 | TGTGCCAGCAGCTTGCTGGGCAGGGACCAGCATTTT | CASSLLGRDQHF
. | TRBJ2-7 | . | TRBV6-7 | TGTGCCAGCAGTCCCGAGCGGCCCGTCTACTACGAGCAGTACTTC | CASSPERPVYYEQYF
. | TRBJ1-6 | TRBD1 | TRBV5-1 | TGCGCCAGCAGCCTGGACAGGGTTTCACCCCTCCACTTT | CASSLDRVSPLHF
once | TRBJ2-3 | . | TRBV30 | TGTGCCTGGGCGGTGAATACGCAGTATTTT | CAWAVNTQYF
. | TRBJ2-1 | TRBD2 | TRBV7-2 | TGTGCCTCGTCGTTAGGCGGGAGAGGATACAATGAGCAGTTCTTC | CASSLGGRGYNEQFF
. | TRBJ1-5 | . | TRBV20-1 | TGCAGTGCTAGTCGCGGGGGGGTCTATCTTAATCAGCCCCAGCATTTT | CSASRGGVYLNQPQHF
. | TRBJ1-4 | . | TRBV18 | TGTGCCAGCTCACCCACAGGGTATAATGAAAAACTGTTTTTT | CASSPTGYNEKLFF
. | TRBJ2-1 | TRBD2 | TRBV3-1/TRBV3-2 | TGTGCCAGCAGCCAAGCGGGACTAGCGGGAGCCAATGAGCAGTTCTTC | CASSQAGLAGANEQFF
. | TRBJ2-1 | TRBD1 | TRBV2 | TGTGCCAGCAGGGAGACCGGGACAGGGGACTACTTTTCCTACAATGAGCAGTTCTTC | CASRETGTGDYFSYNEQFF
. | TRBJ2-3 | . | TRBV19 | TGTGCCAGTAGTATAGGCAATCAGGCCACAGATACGCAGTATTTT | CASSIGNQATDTQYF
. | TRBJ2-3 | TRBD2 | TRBV9 | TGTGCCAGCAGCGGCGGGACTACTAGCACAGATACGCAGTATTTT | CASSGGTTSTDTQYF
. | TRBJ1-2 | . | TRBV6-5 | TGTGCCAGCAGTACGGGGGGCGGCTATGGCTACACCTTC | CASSTGGGYGYTF
. | TRBJ1-1 | . | TRBV5-4 | TGTGCCAGCAGACCACAGGTGAACACTGAAGCTTTCTTT | CASRPQVNTEAFF
. | TRBJ1-2 | . | TRBV2 | TGTGCCAGCGGGACATCCTATGAGAGGAATGGCTACACCTTC | CASGTSYERNGYTF
. | TRBJ2-3 | . | TRBV3-1/TRBV3-2 | TGTGCCAGCAGCCAAGCCGTTGATACGCAGTATTTT | CASSQAVDTQYF
. | TRBJ1-1 | TRBD1 | TRBV6-5 | TGTGCCAGCGGCAGGGGGCTGGAAACTGAAGCTTTCTTT | CASGRGLETEAFF
. | TRBJ1-1 | . | TRBV28 | TGTGCCAGTGGACAGCACACTGAAGCTTTCTTT | CASGQHTEAFF
. | TRBJ2-5 | . | TRBV2 | TGTGCCAGCAGTGAGGGGCGGGGAAGGGAGACCCAGTACTTC | CASSEGRGRETQYF
few | TRBJ1-5 | TRBD1 | TRBV4-1 | TGCGCCAGCAGCCAGAAACAGGGGAATCAGCCCCAGCATTTT | CASSQKQGNQPQHF
. | TRBJ2-1 | . | TRBV25-1 | TGTGCCAGCAGTTTTGTGAGCTCCTACAATGAGCAGTTCTTC | CASSFVSSYNEQFF
. | TRBJ1-1 | . | TRBV20-1 | TGCAGTGCTAGGAAGAGCACTGAAGCTTTCTTT | CSARKSTEAFF
. | TRBJ1-1 | . | TRBV2 | TGTGCCAGCGGGGGGAAGTTGCAGAACACTGAAGCTTTCTTT | CASGGKLQNTEAFF
. | TRBJ2-2 | . | TRBV7-3 | TGTGCCAGCAGCCTCGTGGGGGGAGGTGACACCGGGGAGCTGTTTTTT | CASSLVGGGDTGELFF
. | TRBJ2-5 | TRBD1 | TRBV7-9 | TGTGCCAGCAGCATGACAGGGGTCGAGACCCAGTACTTC | CASSMTGVETQYF
. | TRBJ1-4 | . | TRBV2 | TGTGCCAGCAAGTTTTTTATAGGACAGTCTAATGAAAAACTGTTTTTT | CASKFFIGQSNEKLFF
. | TRBJ2-1 | TRBD2 | TRBV23-1 | TGCGCCAGCAGGCCGCTAGCGGGAGGGCGAGGGGATGAGCAGTTCTTC | CASRPLAGGRGDEQFF
. | TRBJ1-6 | TRBD1 | TRBV5-4 | TGTGCCAGCAGCTTGGGGACAGGGAATAATTCACCCCTCCACTTT | CASSLGTGNNSPLHF
once | TRBJ2-2 | TRBD2 | TRBV7-3 | TGTGCCAGCAGCCTGTTACTAGCGGGAGCCGGGGAGCTGTTTTTT | CASSLLLAGAGELFF
. | TRBJ1-1 | TRBD1 | TRBV11-2 | TGTGCCAGCAGCCGAGGGACAGGCCGTGGAGCTTTCTTT | CASSRGTGRGAFF
few | TRBJ2-7 | . | TRBV7-7 | TGTGCTAGCAGCTTGGGGGCAGGGGTCCACGAGCAGTACTTC | CASSLGAGVHEQYF
few | TRBJ1-4 | TRBD1 | TRBV5-1 | TGCGCCAGCAGCCCCGACAGGGCAAGTGAAAAACTGTTTTTT | CASSPDRASEKLFF
once | TRBJ2-7 | TRBD1 | TRBV29-1 | TGCAGCGTGATGCCGAGGGACAGGGGCGAGCAGTACTTC | CSVMPRDRGEQYF
. | TRBJ1-5 | . | TRBV3-1/TRBV3-2 | TGTGCCAGCAGCCTAACGACAGATGGGTTTCAGCCCCAGCATTTT | CASSLTTDGFQPQHF
. | TRBJ2-1 | . | TRBV9 | TGTGCCAGCAGCGGGGGCAGTCTTAACTCCAATGAGCAGTTCTTC | CASSGGSLNSNEQFF
. | TRBJ2-1 | . | TRBV11-3 | TGTGCCAGCAGCCCACAATTCGGGGTAGAGGGCATTAATGAGCAGTTCTTC | CASSPQFGVEGINEQFF
. | TRBJ1-2 | . | TRBV20-1 | TGCAGTGCTACAACAGGGCATGGCTACACCTTC | CSATTGHGYTF
. | TRBJ2-1 | . | TRBV28 | TGTGCCAGCAGTTTAGGGACAACGATCTCCTACAATGAGCAGTTCTTC | CASSLGTTISYNEQFF
once | TRBJ2-7 | TRBD2 | TRBV7-2 | TGTGCCAGCAGCCTGACCTCAATTTCTAGCGGGAGGTTGTACGAGCAGTACTTC | CASSLTSISSGRLYEQYF
. | TRBJ2-1 | TRBD2 | TRBV7-2 | TGTGCCAGCAGCGTAAAAGTTGCGGGAGAACAAGGCAATGAGCAGTTCTTC | CASSVKVAGEQGNEQFF
. | TRBJ2-7 | TRBD1 | TRBV27 | TGTGCCAGCAGTTTACAGGGGGCTCGGTACGAGCAGTACTTC | CASSLQGARYEQYF
few | TRBJ1-6 | TRBD1 | TRBV19 | TGTGCCAGTAGTACCACAGGGGGAAATTCACCCCTCCACTTT | CASSTTGGNSPLHF
. | TRBJ2-7 | . | TRBV7-9 | TGTGCCAGCAGCCCGACTGGCAGCTCCTACGAGCAGTACTTC | CASSPTGSSYEQYF
. | TRBJ2-5 | TRBD2 | TRBV5-4 | TGTGCCAGCAGCGGCATAGCGGGAAAACAAGAGACCCAGTACTTC | CASSGIAGKQETQYF
. | TRBJ2-1 | TRBD2 | TRBV5-1 | TGCGCCAGCAGCCTCCCGACTAGCGGAGGGTCCTACAATGAGCAGTTCTTC | CASSLPTSGGSYNEQFF
. | TRBJ2-5 | . | TRBV28 | TGTGCCAGCAGTTTGCGGGCCCGGAGGGAGACCCAGTACTTC | CASSLRARRETQYF
. | TRBJ2-2 | TRBD1 | TRBV9 | TGTGCCAGCAGCCCTAGGACAGGGGGCGGCACCGGGGAGCTGTTTTTT | CASSPRTGGGTGELFF